One and the same sample provided the 8 T cell receptor beta chains below, sequenced in a study of vaccination and CD4 T cells after COVID-19. Time point specified: late sampling 161 to 241 days after vaccination in three convalescent patients. Treatment specified: approximately 10-day PBMC culture with coronavirus spike peptide pools or control peptides (ViraFEST assay). The Oncomine TCR Beta short-read assay sequenced DNA from cultured CD4+ T cells. MiXCR, applied by TCRdb to the PCR reads, yields one record per CDR3 protein. The table has fewer than 30,000 distinct CDR3 sequences, roughly 46% seen once. The antigens of these receptors remain unknown. Sample: CD4+ T cells from blood, cultured in vitro, taken about 7 months after SARS-CoV-2 vaccination. The receptors derive from a human donor who had recovered from COVID-19.

The chain recombines TRBV6-1 with TRBJ2-7, with TRBD1 matching over 10 bases. The germline CDR1 and CDR2 sequences are MNHNS and SASEGT. The CDR3 covers 12 residues. Trimming removed 6 bases from V and 6 bases from J; junction bases left unmatched: 2. CDR3 loop: CASRWTGGEQYF. The CDR3 nucleotides read TGTGCCAGCAGATGGACAGGGGGCGAGCAGTACTTC.

This clonotype was observed a single time. V and J are TRBV7-9 and TRBJ2-7, with 8 nucleotides matching TRBD1. Germline V lookup: CDR1 SEHNR, CDR2 FQNEAQ (reference sequence). CDR3 length: 15 amino acids. The V segment lost 4 bases and the J segment 2 bases; nucleotides outside the gene matches: 7. CDR3 amino acids: CASSSQGALAYEQYF. CDR3 bases: TGTGCCAGCAGCTCCCAGGGGGCCCTTGCCTACGAGCAGTACTTC.

This clonotype was seen only a few times. The rearrangement uses TRBV27 and TRBJ2-3; D is unresolved. The ends were cut back, 5 bases at V and 0 bases at J, with 6 bases in the middle. Germline-derived CDR1 and CDR2 are MNHEY and SMNVEV (reference sequence). CDR3 length: 13 residues. The CDR3 loop is CASSLMSTDTQYF. The DNA of the CDR3 is TGTGCCAGCAGTCTGATGAGCACAGATACGCAGTATTTT.

The chain has TRBV6-2 or TRBV6-3 and TRBJ2-3, with D perhaps TRBD1 or TRBD2 (5 bases each). V was clipped by 6 bases and J by 3 bases, with 19 bases between them. CDR3 length: 16 amino acids. Germline CDR1 MNHEY, CDR2 SVGEGT. As DNA, the CDR3 is TGTGCCAGCAGCCTCCCGGGGCTAGGTATGACAGATACGCAGTATTTT. Amino acids: CASSLPGLGMTDTQYF.

The chain joins TRBV20-1 to TRBJ2-2, with D possibly matching TRBD2 (6 bases). With 6 bases removed from V and 6 bases from J, the gap between germline ends came to 20 bases. Per the germline V gene, CDR1 is DFQATT and CDR2 is SNEGSKA (reference sequence). This CDR3 spans 15 amino acids. Written as DNA, the CDR3 is TGCAGTGCAAGGAAGCGGGTCCACGGGGCCGGGGAGCTGTTTTTT. This sequence encodes CSARKRVHGAGELFF.

The CDR3 reads CASNTKGLAGAVQETQYF. The CDR3 nucleotides are TGTGCCAGCAACACAAAGGGGCTAGCGGGAGCCGTACAAGAGACCCAGTACTTC. This chain joins TRBV6-1 and TRBJ2-5; 10 positions match TRBD2. V was pared by 7 bases and J by 2 bases, with 16 bases of the junction left unmatched. This CDR3 contains 18 residues. The germline CDR1 and CDR2 sequences are MNHNS and SASEGT.

CDR3 coding DNA: TGCAGCGTTAAGGTCCGGGGGGAGACCCAGTACTTC. The encoded protein is CSVKVRGETQYF. The chain links TRBV20-1 to TRBJ2-5; a possible D gene is TRBD2 (6 bases). This CDR3 contains 12 residues. The germline gives CDR1 DFQATT, CDR2 SNEGSKA (reference sequence).

The chain is built from TRBV28 and TRBJ2-6; D unclear. V dropped 4 bases and J dropped 3 bases, with 13 bases sitting between them. Germline V gene data show CDR1 as MDHEN and CDR2 as SYDVKM. This CDR3 is 16 amino acids long. The CDR3 here is CASSYAPGLGANVLTF. The CDR3 bases are TGTGCCAGCAGTTACGCCCCGGGTCTTGGGGCCAACGTCCTGACTTTC.